Below, one TCR beta chain is given with its context. Its antigen is unknown. This CDR3 comprises 11 residues. The germline gives CDR1 SEHNR, CDR2 FQNEAQ (reference sequence). Trimming removed 5 bases at V and 5 bases at J, with 6 bases between. The sample is drawn from a study of T cell repertoires in aging, cancer and after chemotherapy. Looking at the study overall: Roughly 10 million TCR reads made up the full dataset.

A mixed TRB-A/B primer pool amplified rearranged TRB by multiplex touch-down PCR. TCRdb re-derived calls from the multiplex PCR reads in MiXCR, one entry per CDR3 protein. The table has about 13,000 distinct CDR3 sequences, 20% to 30% seen once. Findings and limits, study-wide: In each cancer cohort, median generation probability increased across chemotherapy, suggesting thymic output rebounded.

The template was genomic DNA from peripheral blood, not RNA. This receptor was identified in a human donor in good health. The genes are TRBV7-9 and TRBJ2-5; D unresolved. Sequences were obtained from blood. The CDR3 DNA reads TGTGCCAGCAGCCGCACGGAGACCCAGTACTTC. As protein: CASSRTETQYF. The full variable domain, in which reference TRBV7-9 and TRBJ2-5 provide the parts outside the CDR3, is DTGVSQNPRHKITKRGQNVTFRCDPISEHNRLYWYRQTLGQGPEFLTYFQNEAQLEKSRLLSDRFSAERPKGSFSTLEIQRTEQGDSAMYLCASSRTETQYFGPGTRLLVL.